These 11 T cell receptor beta chains were all obtained from the same sample, sequenced in a study of T-cell memory formation after mild COVID-19. TCRdb reanalysed the 5' RACE reads using MiXCR and keeps one entry per CDR3 protein. The sample carries 350,000 or so distinct CDR3 sequences, under 15% recorded once. The specimen was PBMCs or a T cell subset sorted from them (not recorded which). Receptors originate from a young man who had mild COVID-19 (a few samples of this study predate the infection). Cell type and time point are not known.

This clonotype was detected many times. The CDR3, as DNA: TGTGCCAGCAGCTTGGGCGGGGTCGAGACCCAGTACTTC. This translates into CASSLGGVETQYF. V gene TRBV5-6 combines with J gene TRBJ2-5; TRBD2 might be the D (6 bases). The germline CDR1 and CDR2 sequences are SGHDT and YYEEEE. Between the trimmed V and J ends, which lost 0 bases and 5 bases, there was a span of 8 bases. The CDR3 contains 13 residues.

This chain uses TRBV7-8 with TRBJ2-7, with unresolved D. The CDR3 has 13 residues. CDR1 and CDR2 from the germline V gene are SGHVS and FQNEAQ. V was pared by 0 bases and J by 1 base, with 4 bases between. The CDR3 region has the DNA TGTGCCAGCAGCTTAGCTGTTTCCTACGAGCAGTACTTC. Translated: CASSLAVSYEQYF.

The table lists this clonotype with a few counts. J is TRBJ1-5 and V is TRBV5-1; the match to TRBD1 covers 9 bases. Germline V gene sequence: CDR1 SGHRS, CDR2 YFSETQ. V gave up 4 bases and J gave up 7 bases; unmatched junction bases: 6. The CDR3 runs to 14 residues. In nucleotides, the CDR3 is TGCGCCAGCAGCCCGACAGGGGGATACCAGCCCCAGCATTTT. Encoded protein: CASSPTGGYQPQHF.

This clonotype was seen many times. The genes are TRBV4-1 and TRBJ2-2; 8 nucleotides agree with TRBD1. V gave up 3 bases and J gave up 10 bases; unmatched junction bases: 10. The CDR3 spans 15 residues. Germline V gene lookup returns CDR1 MGHRA and CDR2 YSYEKL. The CDR3 sequence is CASSHRSGQVSELFF. The CDR3 bases are TGCGCCAGCAGCCACCGATCGGGACAGGTGTCGGAGCTGTTTTTT.

This clonotype showed up many times. V gene TRBV6-5 combines with J gene TRBJ2-3, with 12 positions matching TRBD2. Trimming at V came to 7 bases and at J to 5 bases, leaving 7 bases not matched to a gene. CDR3 length: 15 residues. In germline, CDR1 is MNHEY, CDR2 SVGAGI. The CDR3 region is CASKKLAGGKDTQYF. CDR3 coding DNA: TGTGCCAGCAAAAAACTAGCGGGGGGTAAAGATACGCAGTATTTT.

This sequence joins TRBV7-9 and TRBJ2-6; TRBD1 matches 7 bases. CDR1 SEHNR and CDR2 FQNEAQ come from the germline V gene (reference sequence). With V trimmed by 4 bases and J by 4 bases, 16 bases remained unmatched. This CDR3 is 19 amino acids long. CDR3 sequence (DNA): TGTGCCAGCAGCTCCGAATACGTCGAGGGGGCCGGAGGGGCCAACGTCCTGACTTTC. It translates to CASSSEYVEGAGGANVLTF.

The V and J genes are TRBV27 and TRBJ2-2; D remains ambiguous. Germline V gives CDR1 MNHEY, CDR2 SMNVEV (reference sequence). Trimming pared 2 bases from V and 5 bases from J, leaving 9 bases between. The CDR3 has 14 amino acids. CDR3 in amino acids: CASSLGDSTGELFF. DNA for the CDR3: TGTGCCAGCAGTTTAGGGGATTCAACCGGGGAGCTGTTTTTT.

The V gene is TRBV29-1, the J gene TRBJ2-1; D unclear. Trimming took 2 bases from V and 6 from J, leaving 8 bases between them. The CDR3 runs 12 residues. The germline gives CDR1 SQVTM, CDR2 ANQGSEA. The CDR3 here is CSVEQLGNEQFF. The CDR3 DNA is TGCAGCGTTGAACAATTGGGCAATGAGCAGTTCTTC.

The chain links TRBV27 to TRBJ2-7, with 10 nucleotides matching TRBD1. Germline CDR1 is MNHEY and CDR2 is SMNVEV (reference sequence). The CDR3 consists of 16 residues. Trimming took 4 bases from V and 5 from J; bases not matched to a gene: 11. CDR3 coding DNA: TGTGCCAGCAGTTCCCCGGGACAGGGGTATTACGACGAGCAGTACTTC. Amino acid sequence: CASSSPGQGYYDEQYF.

J is TRBJ2-3 and V is TRBV14, with unresolved D. This CDR3 contains 13 residues. Germline V gene data show CDR1 as SGHDN and CDR2 as FVKESK. Trimming left V 5 bases short and J 7 bases short, with 13 bases between. The CDR3 loop is CASSKLVLNTQYF. The CDR3 region has the DNA TGTGCCAGCAGCAAACTCGTCTTGAATACGCAGTATTTT.

V usage is TRBV4-1 and J usage is TRBJ1-2; D unresolved. This CDR3 is built from 14 residues. Trimming removed 0 bases from V and 1 base from J, with 6 bases in between. The germline gives CDR1 MGHRA, CDR2 YSYEKL. CDR3 protein: CASSQEPVNYGYTF. The CDR3 DNA sequence: TGCGCCAGCAGCCAAGAGCCCGTTAACTATGGCTACACCTTC.